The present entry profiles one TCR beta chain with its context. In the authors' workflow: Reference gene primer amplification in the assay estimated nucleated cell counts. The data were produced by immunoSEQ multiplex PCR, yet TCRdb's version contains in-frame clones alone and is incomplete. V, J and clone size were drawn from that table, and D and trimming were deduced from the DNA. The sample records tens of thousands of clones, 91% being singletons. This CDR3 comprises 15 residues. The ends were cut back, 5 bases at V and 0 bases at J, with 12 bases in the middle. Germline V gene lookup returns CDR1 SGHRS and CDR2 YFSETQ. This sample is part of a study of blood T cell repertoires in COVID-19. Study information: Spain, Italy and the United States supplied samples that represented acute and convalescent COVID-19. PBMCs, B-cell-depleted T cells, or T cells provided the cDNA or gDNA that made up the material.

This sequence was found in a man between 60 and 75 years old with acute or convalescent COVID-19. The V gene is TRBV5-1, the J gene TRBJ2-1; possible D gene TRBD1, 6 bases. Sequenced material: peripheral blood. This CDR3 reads CASRYPRGSYNEQFF. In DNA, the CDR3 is TGCGCCAGCAGGTACCCCAGGGGCTCCTACAATGAGCAGTTCTTC.